A selection of T cell receptor beta chains follows, all from one sample in a study of cytomegalovirus exposure and HLA in healthy donors. Sequencing used immunoSEQ multiplex PCR; TCRdb keeps in-frame clones, though not all of them. There are around 150,000 clones in the sample; 65% to 70% occur only once, and under 11% lies in the top ten. Material: PBMCs. These receptors came from a man between 25 and 39 years old in good health and CMV-seropositive. Both conserved end residues are trimmed from each CDR3. Fields, in order: V gene, J gene, D gene, CDR3 protein. A D gene is named only where the DNA matches it firmly.

V gene: TRBV30; J gene: TRBJ2-5; D gene: TRBD1; CDR3 protein: AWSTGQGVRETQY
V gene: TRBV10-2; J gene: TRBJ2-7; D gene: TRBD2; CDR3 protein: ASSFSGGPSYEQY
V gene: TRBV30; J gene: TRBJ1-2; D gene: -; CDR3 protein: AWRPAGASGYGYT
V gene: TRBV27; J gene: TRBJ2-7; D gene: -; CDR3 protein: ASSLRGLLCEQY
V gene: TRBV5-1; J gene: TRBJ2-1; D gene: TRBD1; CDR3 protein: ASRPGTGHNEQF
V gene: TRBV21-1; J gene: TRBJ2-7; D gene: -; CDR3 protein: ASSTLGTSGSLYEQY
V gene: TRBV7-3; J gene: TRBJ1-2; D gene: TRBD1; CDR3 protein: ASSPGQGNGYT
V gene: TRBV7-2; J gene: TRBJ1-2; D gene: -; CDR3 protein: ASSLQIPSNYGYT
V gene: TRBV6-5; J gene: TRBJ1-2; D gene: TRBD1; CDR3 protein: ASRPPGGWGYT
V gene: TRBV5-6; J gene: TRBJ1-2; D gene: -; CDR3 protein: ASSWPDRNYGYT
V gene: TRBV11-2; J gene: TRBJ1-4; D gene: TRBD1; CDR3 protein: ASSSRPGQGEEKLF
V gene: TRBV7-2; J gene: TRBJ2-1; D gene: TRBD2; CDR3 protein: ASSRGGSSYNEQF
V gene: TRBV2; J gene: TRBJ1-5; D gene: -; CDR3 protein: ASKEGRNQPQH
V gene: TRBV30; J gene: TRBJ1-5; D gene: TRBD1; CDR3 protein: AWSLVGQGLNQPQH
V gene: TRBV5-1; J gene: TRBJ2-1; D gene: TRBD2; CDR3 protein: ASSPVSGRRDEQF
V gene: TRBV5-4; J gene: TRBJ2-5; D gene: TRBD1; CDR3 protein: ASSRRDRGFPGKETQY
V gene: TRBV10-3; J gene: TRBJ2-5; D gene: TRBD1; CDR3 protein: AISDYRGQTPPGPKETQY
V gene: TRBV7-3; J gene: TRBJ1-1; D gene: -; CDR3 protein: ASGVGHTSNTEAL
V gene: TRBV4-1; J gene: TRBJ1-1; D gene: TRBD1; CDR3 protein: ASSQDSRPGTVTTEAF
V gene: TRBV7-6; J gene: TRBJ1-4; D gene: -; CDR3 protein: ASSLVGSYGNEKLF
V gene: TRBV5-4; J gene: TRBJ2-1; D gene: TRBD2; CDR3 protein: ASSLLGTISLLQKMTEQF
V gene: TRBV5-1; J gene: TRBJ2-7; D gene: -; CDR3 protein: ASSLASDSYEQY
V gene: TRBV14; J gene: TRBJ2-1; D gene: TRBD2; CDR3 protein: ASEASGTEQF
V gene: TRBV10-3; J gene: TRBJ1-1; D gene: -; CDR3 protein: AISLSRGMNTEAF
V gene: TRBV7-6; J gene: TRBJ1-6; D gene: -; CDR3 protein: ASSRTGLDSPLH
V gene: TRBV2; J gene: TRBJ2-1; D gene: -; CDR3 protein: ASKREYDEQF
V gene: TRBV20-1; J gene: TRBJ2-7; D gene: -; CDR3 protein: SALSYEQY
V gene: TRBV2; J gene: TRBJ1-2; D gene: TRBD1; CDR3 protein: AGNRDREGYT
V gene: TRBV29-1; J gene: TRBJ2-7; D gene: TRBD1; CDR3 protein: SARTGGTYEQY
V gene: TRBV7-9; J gene: TRBJ2-1; D gene: TRBD2; CDR3 protein: ASSLGTSGTNNEQF
V gene: TRBV4-1; J gene: TRBJ2-4; D gene: TRBD1; CDR3 protein: ASSQERQGAMDIQY
V gene: TRBV6-1; J gene: TRBJ2-1; D gene: TRBD2; CDR3 protein: VSGIGASGRGVQF
V gene: TRBV25-1; J gene: TRBJ2-3; D gene: TRBD2; CDR3 protein: ASSGRGELALGDTQY